The 19 T cell receptor beta chains reported below all come from one sample, sequenced in a study of ipilimumab plus nivolumab after autologous stem cell transplantation. TCRdb's copy holds only in-frame clones and misses some; the assay was immunoSEQ multiplex PCR. Of about 40,000 clones in the sample, 80% to 95% were seen once. The source material was PBMCs, sampled in a trial of ipilimumab plus nivolumab as post-transplant consolidation. These receptor sequences come from a male donor with multiple myeloma.

The chain has TRBV7-9 and TRBJ1-1; perhaps TRBD1 as D (5 bases). V was pared by 5 bases and J by 6 bases, with 19 bases between. The germline V gene has CDR1 SEHNR and CDR2 FQNEAQ (reference sequence). CDR3 length equals 15 residues. CDR3 sequence (DNA): TGTGCCAGCAGCCCGCCTGGGCAGGGACGGGCTGAAGCTTTCTTT. Encoded protein: CASSPPGQGRAEAFF.

The chain has TRBV9 and TRBJ2-1; 8 bases align to TRBD1. J lost 0 bases, V lost 0 bases, and 8 bases had no gene match. CDR1 and CDR2 from the germline V gene are SGDLS and YYNGEE. This CDR3 is 18 amino acids long. CDR3 bases: TGTGCCAGCAGCGTAGCTACAGGGGGGTTAAGCTCCTACAATGAGCAGTTCTTC. Its translation: CASSVATGGLSSYNEQFF.

The chain employs TRBV9 and TRBJ2-2; no clear D gene. CDR3 length: 12 amino acids. Trimming removed 6 bases at V and 3 bases at J, with 6 bases between. The germline gives CDR1 SGDLS, CDR2 YYNGEE. The CDR3 loop is CASTGYTGELFF. The CDR3 nucleotides are TGTGCCAGCACTGGATACACCGGGGAGCTGTTTTTT.

The chain employs TRBV7-8 and TRBJ2-3; D perhaps matches TRBD2 (5 bases). The CDR3 is 14 residues long. Trimming left V 5 bases short and J 8 bases short, with 17 bases between. Germline V gene sequence: CDR1 SGHVS, CDR2 FQNEAQ. CDR3 region: CASSERAVSSTQYF. CDR3 DNA: TGTGCCAGCAGCGAGAGGGCCGTCTCTAGTACGCAGTATTTT.

The chain couples TRBV2 to TRBJ2-2, with D possibly being TRBD1 or TRBD2 (5 bases each). Germline lookup yields CDR1 SNHLY and CDR2 FYNNEI. V gave up 4 bases and J gave up 4 bases, with 10 bases separating them. This CDR3 is 14 amino acids long. The CDR3 protein is CASSAGPITGELFF. CDR3 coding DNA: TGTGCCAGCAGTGCGGGGCCTATCACCGGGGAGCTGTTTTTT.

CDR3 nucleotides: TGTGCCAGCAGGGCAACTCGCACAGATACGCAGTATTTT. The encoded protein is CASRATRTDTQYF. The chain has TRBV28 and TRBJ2-3; D call uncertain. Germline V gene sequence: CDR1 MDHEN, CDR2 SYDVKM. The CDR3 is made up of 13 amino acids. The germline V and J ends were trimmed by 6 bases and 1 base, with 8 bases remaining between them. The entire variable domain, with the rest obtained from reference TRBV28 and TRBJ2-3, is as follows: DVKVTQSSRYLVKRTGEKVFLECVQDMDHENMFWYRQDPGLGLRLIYFSYDVKMKEKGDIPEGYSVSREKKERFSLILESASTNQTSMYLCASRATRTDTQYFGPGTRLTVL.

The rearrangement joins TRBV7-9 to TRBJ2-5; 9 bases line up with TRBD1. Trimming cost V 3 bases and J 4 bases; bases outside gene matches: 6. Germline lookup yields CDR1 SEHNR and CDR2 FQNEAQ (reference sequence). The CDR3 has 15 residues. The CDR3 region is CASSFRQGVIETQYF. The DNA for the CDR3 is TGTGCCAGCAGCTTCCGACAGGGGGTAATAGAGACCCAGTACTTC. The entire variable domain, with the rest obtained from reference TRBV7-9 and TRBJ2-5, is as follows: DTGVSQNPRHKITKRGQNVTFRCDPISEHNRLYWYRQTLGQGPEFLTYFQNEAQLEKSRLLSDRFSAERPKGSFSTLEIQRTEQGDSAMYLCASSFRQGVIETQYFGPGTRLLVL.

The chain couples TRBV7-2 to TRBJ2-3; D uncertain. Trimming took 3 bases from V and 2 from J, leaving 6 bases between them. Per germline, CDR1 SGHTA and CDR2 FQGNSA. The CDR3 loop spans 13 amino acids. The CDR3 loop is CASSFLDTDTQYF. Here the CDR3 DNA reads TGTGCCAGCAGCTTCCTCGACACAGATACGCAGTATTTT. The entire variable domain, with the rest obtained from reference TRBV7-2 and TRBJ2-3, is as follows: GAGVSQSPSNKVTEKGKDVELRCDPISGHTALYWYRQSLGQGLEFLIYFQGNSAPDKSGLPSDRFSAERTGGSVSTLTIQRTQQEDSAVYLCASSFLDTDTQYFGPGTRLTVL.

The chain joins TRBV18 to TRBJ1-5; the D is unclear. V shed 4 bases and J shed 2 bases, with 9 bases lying between them. This CDR3 is built from 14 residues. The germline V gene encodes CDR1 KGHSH and CDR2 LQKENI. The CDR3 DNA is TGTGCCAGCTCACTCGACAACCGCAATCAGCCCCAGCATTTT. Encoded protein: CASSLDNRNQPQHF.

With regard to this clone: Compared with germline, one end of the junction differs, possibly owing to a read error. The CDR3 nucleotides are TGTGTCAGCAGCCCCTGGCGTGGGAGCTGGGAGACCCAGTACTTC. Its protein product is CVSSPWRGSWETQYF. The V gene is TRBV6-5, the J gene TRBJ2-5; perhaps TRBD2 as D (5 bases). Germline V gene lookup returns CDR1 MNHEY and CDR2 SVGAGI. The CDR3 runs 15 residues.

This clone was seen just once. DNA of the CDR3: TGTGCCACCAGCAGTATACAGGGGGCTAGCTACGAGCAGTACTTC. Translated, it gives CATSSIQGASYEQYF. The chain uses TRBV15 and TRBJ2-7, with 9 bases that match TRBD1. This CDR3 contains 15 residues. The germline V gene has CDR1 LNHNV and CDR2 YYDKDF (reference sequence). Unmatched junction bases numbered 6, after V lost 3 bases and J lost 3 bases.

This CDR3 reads CATSRDLGGGEAFF. The CDR3, as DNA: TGTGCCACCAGCAGAGACCTGGGCGGTGGTGAAGCTTTCTTT. The chain couples TRBV15 to TRBJ1-1; D is unclear. V was clipped by 0 bases and J by 7 bases, with 12 bases between them. CDR1 and CDR2 (germline): LNHNV, YYDKDF (reference sequence). CDR3 size: 14 residues.

The gene calls are TRBV28 and TRBJ2-2; the D gene is possibly TRBD1 (5 bases). The CDR3 loop spans 15 amino acids. The V gene's germline CDR1 is MDHEN and CDR2 SYDVKM. Trimming shortened V by 2 bases and J by 4 bases, and 11 bases separated the two germline ends. In DNA, the CDR3 is TGTGCCAGCAGTTTACAGGGTTCCCGCACCGGGGAGCTGTTTTTT. It yields the protein CASSLQGSRTGELFF. The full variable domain, completed using reference TRBV28 and TRBJ2-2, is DVKVTQSSRYLVKRTGEKVFLECVQDMDHENMFWYRQDPGLGLRLIYFSYDVKMKEKGDIPEGYSVSREKKERFSLILESASTNQTSMYLCASSLQGSRTGELFFGEGSRLTVL.

Worth noting for this clone: Additional DNA sequences in this sample encode the identical CDR3. This rearrangement joins TRBV20-1 to TRBJ2-7; D is unclear. The CDR3 length is 11 residues. CDR1 is DFQATT, CDR2 SNEGSKA, per germline (reference sequence). V was clipped by 0 bases and J by 3 bases, with 3 bases between them. CDR3 coding DNA: TGCAGTGCTAGAGACAGCTACGAGCAGTACTTC. Translating it yields CSARDSYEQYF.

The count of this clone is one. The V gene is TRBV19, the J gene TRBJ2-1, with TRBD2 matching over 11 bases. The trim removed 2 bases at V and 0 bases at J, leaving 0 bases unmatched. This CDR3 has 16 residues. The germline CDR1 and CDR2 sequences are LNHDA and SQIVND (reference sequence). This CDR3 is CASSILAGGSYNEQFF. The CDR3 DNA is TGTGCCAGTAGTATACTAGCGGGAGGCTCCTACAATGAGCAGTTCTTC. The whole variable domain, remainder taken from reference TRBV19 and TRBJ2-1, is DGGITQSPKYLFRKEGQNVTLSCEQNLNHDAMYWYRQDPGQGLRLIYYSQIVNDFQKGDIAEGYSVSREKKESFPLTVTSAQKNPTAFYLCASSILAGGSYNEQFFGPGTRLTVL.

This clone showed up just a few times. This rearrangement joins TRBV29-1 to TRBJ1-4; 11 nucleotides line up with TRBD1. CDR1 and CDR2 (germline): SQVTM, ANQGSEA. The V segment lost 4 bases and the J segment 5 bases; nucleotides outside the gene matches: 3. CDR3 size: 14 residues. The CDR3 sequence is CSVGGTGGNEKLFF. The CDR3 DNA is TGCAGCGTTGGGGGGACAGGGGGAAATGAAAAACTGTTTTTT.

The V call is TRBV9, the J call TRBJ1-5, with D possibly matching TRBD1 (5 bases). The V gene lost 3 bases and the J gene lost 0 bases, with 13 bases spanning the gap. This CDR3 is built from 16 residues. The germline V gene has CDR1 SGDLS and CDR2 YYNGEE. The CDR3 nucleotides read TGTGCCAGCAGCGCTGGGGACCGGTATAGCAATCAGCCCCAGCATTTT. This gives the protein CASSAGDRYSNQPQHF.

V is TRBV15 and J is TRBJ1-5; tentative D call: TRBD1 (6 bases). This CDR3 is 17 amino acids long. The germline gives CDR1 LNHNV, CDR2 YYDKDF (reference sequence). Trimming removed 3 bases at V and 2 bases at J, with 17 bases between. This CDR3 reads CATSSDRDTTRNQPQHF. CDR3 bases: TGTGCCACCAGCAGCGACCGGGACACCACTCGCAATCAGCCCCAGCATTTT.

The CDR3 here is CASSLEPRGADEQFF. CDR3 DNA sequence: TGTGCCAGCAGCTTGGAGCCTAGAGGAGCGGATGAGCAGTTCTTC. The chain joins TRBV5-4 to TRBJ2-1, with D maybe TRBD2 (5 bases). The germline V gene has CDR1 SGHNT and CDR2 YYREEE (reference sequence). V was cut by 0 bases and J by 8 bases, with 15 bases left in between. CDR3 length: 15 residues.